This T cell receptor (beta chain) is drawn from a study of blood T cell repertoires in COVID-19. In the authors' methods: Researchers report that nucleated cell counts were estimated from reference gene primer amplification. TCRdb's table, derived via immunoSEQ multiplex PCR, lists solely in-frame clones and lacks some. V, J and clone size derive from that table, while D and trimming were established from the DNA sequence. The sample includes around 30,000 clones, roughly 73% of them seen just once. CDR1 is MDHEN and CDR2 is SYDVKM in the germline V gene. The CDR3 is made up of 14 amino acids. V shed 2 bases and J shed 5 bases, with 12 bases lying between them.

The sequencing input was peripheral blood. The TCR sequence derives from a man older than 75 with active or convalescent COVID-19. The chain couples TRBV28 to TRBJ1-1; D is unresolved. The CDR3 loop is CASSLEGGRTEAFF. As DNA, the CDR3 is TGTGCCAGCAGTTTAGAAGGCGGGAGGACTGAAGCTTTCTTT.